This T cell receptor (beta chain) derives from a study of CD8+CD57+ T cells in acquired aplastic anemia. The wider study: DNA per sorted CD4+ or CD8+ sample ranged about 0.2 to 30 ug, averaging 3.2 ug.

The table lists this clonotype with many counts. Its antigen remains unknown. The use of genomic DNA as template underpinned the TCR beta VDJ and CDR3 profiling. TCRdb reprocessed the reads with MiXCR, giving one entry per CDR3 protein. The sample lists some 120,000 distinct CDR3 sequences, almost 40% occurring once. Notes on the study in general: Patients and controls shared roughly 31 CD8+ CDR3 sequences, highly expressed in patients.

V lost 0 bases to trimming and J lost 3 bases, with 7 bases between them. The CDR3 is 13 residues long. Germline CDR1 is SGDLS and CDR2 is YYNGEE. Patients selected for sequencing had displayed CD8+CD57+ cell expansion by flow cytometry. The cohort consisted entirely of patients having severe acquired aplastic anemia. The source material was sorted CD4+, CD8+, or CD8+CD57+ T cells (not recorded which) from PBMCs. The V call is TRBV9, the J call TRBJ2-7; D is uncertain. The clonotype comes from a human donor with aplastic anemia. The CDR3, as DNA: TGTGCCAGCAGCGTAGGTAGGGACTACGAGCAGTACTTC. It specifies CASSVGRDYEQYF.